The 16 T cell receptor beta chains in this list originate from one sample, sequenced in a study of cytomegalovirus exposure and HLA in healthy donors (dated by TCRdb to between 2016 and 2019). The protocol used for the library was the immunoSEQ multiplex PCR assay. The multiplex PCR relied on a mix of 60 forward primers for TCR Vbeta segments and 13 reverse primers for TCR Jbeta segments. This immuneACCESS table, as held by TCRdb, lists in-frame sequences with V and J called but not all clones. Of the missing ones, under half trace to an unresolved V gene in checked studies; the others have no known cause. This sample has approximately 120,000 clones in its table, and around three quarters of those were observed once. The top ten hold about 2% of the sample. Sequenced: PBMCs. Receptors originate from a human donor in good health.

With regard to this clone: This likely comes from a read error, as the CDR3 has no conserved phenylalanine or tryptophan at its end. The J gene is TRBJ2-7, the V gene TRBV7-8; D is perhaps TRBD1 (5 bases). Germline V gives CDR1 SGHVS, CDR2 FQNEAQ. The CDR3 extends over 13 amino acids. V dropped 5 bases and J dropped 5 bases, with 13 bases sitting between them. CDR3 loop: CASSPTGFNEQYY. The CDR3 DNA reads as TGTGCCAGCAGCCCTACAGGTTTCAACGAGCAGTACTAC.

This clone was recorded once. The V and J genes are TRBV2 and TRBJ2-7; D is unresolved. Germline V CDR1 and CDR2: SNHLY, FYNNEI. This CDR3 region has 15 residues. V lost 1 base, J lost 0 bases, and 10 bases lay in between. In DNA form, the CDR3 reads TGTGCCAGCAGTGAAGTTCTTAAGCACTCCTACGAGCAGTACTTC. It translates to CASSEVLKHSYEQYF.

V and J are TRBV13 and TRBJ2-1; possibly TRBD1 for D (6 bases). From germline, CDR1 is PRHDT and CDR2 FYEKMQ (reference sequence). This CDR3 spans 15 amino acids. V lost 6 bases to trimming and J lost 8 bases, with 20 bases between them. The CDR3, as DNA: TGTGCCAGCAGACCAAGGGGGAATTTGATCTATGAGCAGTTCTTC. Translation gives CASRPRGNLIYEQFF.

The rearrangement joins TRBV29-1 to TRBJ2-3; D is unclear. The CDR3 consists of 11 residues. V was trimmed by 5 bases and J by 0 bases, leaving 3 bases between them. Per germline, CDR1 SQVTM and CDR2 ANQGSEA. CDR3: CSVSSTDTQYF. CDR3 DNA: TGCAGCGTTAGCAGCACAGATACGCAGTATTTT.

The CDR3 sequence is CASKGTSGYTDTQYF. Here the CDR3 DNA reads TGCGCCAGCAAGGGGACTAGCGGATACACAGATACGCAGTATTTT. The rearrangement joins TRBV5-1 to TRBJ2-3; TRBD2 aligns across 11 bases. CDR1 is SGHRS and CDR2 is YFSETQ in the germline V gene. J gave up 2 bases and V 6 bases, and 5 bases lay outside the gene matches. The CDR3 has 15 amino acids. The full variable domain, with the rest looked up from reference TRBV5-1 and TRBJ2-3, is KAGVTQTPRYLIKTRGQQVTLSCSPISGHRSVSWYQQTPGQGLQFLFEYFSETQRNKGNFPGRFSGRQFSNSRSEMNVSTLELGDSALYLCASKGTSGYTDTQYFGPGTRLTVL.

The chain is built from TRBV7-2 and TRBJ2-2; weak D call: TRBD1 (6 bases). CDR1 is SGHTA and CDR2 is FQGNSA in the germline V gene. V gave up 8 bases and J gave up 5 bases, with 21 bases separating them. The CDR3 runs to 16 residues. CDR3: CASGPGGGPRTGELFF. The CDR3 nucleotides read TGTGCCAGCGGTCCGGGTGGGGGCCCGAGGACCGGGGAGCTGTTTTTT.

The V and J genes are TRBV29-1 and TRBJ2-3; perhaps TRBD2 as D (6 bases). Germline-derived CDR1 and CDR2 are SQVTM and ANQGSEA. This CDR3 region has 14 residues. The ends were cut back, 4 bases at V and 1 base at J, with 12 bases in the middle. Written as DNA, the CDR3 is TGCAGCGTTGCGTGGGGCGGGGGCACAGATACGCAGTATTTT. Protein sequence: CSVAWGGGTDTQYF.

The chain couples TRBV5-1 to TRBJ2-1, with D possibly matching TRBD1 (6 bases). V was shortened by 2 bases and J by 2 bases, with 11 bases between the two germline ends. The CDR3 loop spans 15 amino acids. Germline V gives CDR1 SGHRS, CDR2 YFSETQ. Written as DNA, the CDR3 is TGCGCCAGCAGCTTCAGTCAGGGGACCTACAATGAGCAGTTCTTC. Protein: CASSFSQGTYNEQFF.

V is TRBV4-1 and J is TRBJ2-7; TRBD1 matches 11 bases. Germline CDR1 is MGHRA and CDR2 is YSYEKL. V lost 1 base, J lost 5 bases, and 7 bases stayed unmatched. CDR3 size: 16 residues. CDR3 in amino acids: CASSQVPGQGVNEQYF. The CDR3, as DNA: TGCGCCAGCAGCCAAGTCCCGGGACAGGGGGTGAACGAGCAGTACTTC.

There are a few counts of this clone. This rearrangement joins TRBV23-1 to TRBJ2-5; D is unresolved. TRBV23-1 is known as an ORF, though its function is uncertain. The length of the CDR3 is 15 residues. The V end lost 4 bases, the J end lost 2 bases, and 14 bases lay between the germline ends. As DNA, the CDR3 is TGCGCCAGCAGTCTTGCCTCGAACAAGCAAGAGACCCAGTACTTC. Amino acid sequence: CASSLASNKQETQYF.

The chain's CDR3 is CSVEQRLNEQFF. The CDR3, as DNA: TGCAGCGTTGAACAGCGGCTCAATGAGCAGTTCTTC. The chain recombines TRBV29-1 with TRBJ2-1, with D perhaps matching TRBD2 (5 bases). Between the trimmed V and J ends, which lost 2 bases and 6 bases, there was a span of 8 bases. The CDR3 length is 12 residues. The germline gives CDR1 SQVTM, CDR2 ANQGSEA.

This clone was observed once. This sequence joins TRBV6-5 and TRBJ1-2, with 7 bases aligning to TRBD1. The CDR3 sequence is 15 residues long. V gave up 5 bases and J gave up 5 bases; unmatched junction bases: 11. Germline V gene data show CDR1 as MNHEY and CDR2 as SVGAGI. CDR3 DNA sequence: TGTGCCAGCAGTCGGACGGGACAGAAGAATTATGGCTACACCTTC. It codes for CASSRTGQKNYGYTF.

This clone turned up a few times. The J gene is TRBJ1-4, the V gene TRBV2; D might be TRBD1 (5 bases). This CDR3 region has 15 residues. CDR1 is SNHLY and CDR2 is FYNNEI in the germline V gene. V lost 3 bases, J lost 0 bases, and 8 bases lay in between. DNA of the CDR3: TGTGCCAGCAGTGAGGTCAGGGCAACTAATGAAAAACTGTTTTTT. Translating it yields CASSEVRATNEKLFF.

CDR3 coding DNA: TGTGCCAGCAGCCACCTCGGGGGGAGCGGGGGGTACGAGCAGTACTTC. It specifies CASSHLGGSGGYEQYF. The V and J genes are TRBV4-2 and TRBJ2-7; 9 nucleotides line up with TRBD2. The CDR3 is made up of 16 amino acids. V was pared by 3 bases and J by 4 bases, with 10 bases of the junction left unmatched. CDR1 is LGHNA and CDR2 is YNFKEQ in the germline V gene.

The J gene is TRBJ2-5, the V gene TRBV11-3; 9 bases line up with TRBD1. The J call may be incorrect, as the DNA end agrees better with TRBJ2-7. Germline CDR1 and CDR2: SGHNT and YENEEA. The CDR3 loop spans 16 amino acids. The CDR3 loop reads CASSFDAGQGLSEQYF. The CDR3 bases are TGTGCCAGCAGCTTCGACGCCGGACAGGGGTTATCCGAGCAGTACTTC.

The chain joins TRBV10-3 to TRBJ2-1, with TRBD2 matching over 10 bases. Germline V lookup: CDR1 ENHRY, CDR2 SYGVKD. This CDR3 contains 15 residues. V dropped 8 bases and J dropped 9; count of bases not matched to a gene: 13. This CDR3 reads CAIGKGSGGPGEQFF. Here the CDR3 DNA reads TGTGCCATCGGAAAGGGTAGCGGGGGGCCCGGTGAGCAGTTCTTC.